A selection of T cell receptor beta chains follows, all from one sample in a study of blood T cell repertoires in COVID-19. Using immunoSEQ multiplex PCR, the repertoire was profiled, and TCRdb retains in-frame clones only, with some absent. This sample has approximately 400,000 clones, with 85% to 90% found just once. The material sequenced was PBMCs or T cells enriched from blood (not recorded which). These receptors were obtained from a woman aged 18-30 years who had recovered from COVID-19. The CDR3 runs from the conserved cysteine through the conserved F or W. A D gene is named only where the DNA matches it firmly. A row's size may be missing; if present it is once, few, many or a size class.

CDR3: CASSPGAVSGNTIYF
DNA: TGCGCCAGCAGCCCTGGGGCGGTCTCTGGAAACACCATATATTTT
J: TRBJ1-3
V: TRBV5-1
size: -
D: -

CDR3: CAWRQGVNTEAFF
DNA: TGTGCCTGGAGGCAGGGTGTAAACACTGAAGCTTTCTTT
J: TRBJ1-1
V: TRBV30
size: -
D: -

CDR3: CASSWGGRDAYETQYF
DNA: TGTGCCAGCAGTTGGGGAGGGCGGGACGCATATGAGACCCAGTACTTC
J: TRBJ2-5
V: TRBV6-5
size: -
D: TRBD2

CDR3: CATRQGAEEKLFF
DNA: TGTGCCACCAGACAGGGGGCTGAGGAAAAACTGTTTTTT
J: TRBJ1-4
V: TRBV6-5
size: -
D: TRBD1

CDR3: CASSLIWLAGVNEQFF
DNA: TGTGCCAGCAGCTTAATATGGCTAGCGGGGGTAAATGAGCAGTTCTTC
J: TRBJ2-1
V: TRBV11-2
size: once
D: TRBD2

CDR3: CAWSIAPGGRETQYF
DNA: TGTGCCTGGAGTATCGCTCCGGGGGGCAGGGAGACCCAGTACTTC
J: TRBJ2-5
V: TRBV30
size: -
D: -

CDR3: CASSSSGGYEQYF
DNA: TGTGCCAGCAGCTCTTCGGGGGGGTACGAGCAGTACTTC
J: TRBJ2-7
V: TRBV11-2
size: -
D: TRBD2

CDR3: CASSSQGSPLHF
DNA: TGTGCCAGCAGCTCCCAGGGGTCACCCCTCCACTTT
J: TRBJ1-6
V: TRBV7-9
size: -
D: -

CDR3: CATSWQDSGNTIYF
DNA: TGTGCCACCAGTTGGCAGGACTCTGGAAACACCATATATTTT
J: TRBJ1-3
V: TRBV24-1
size: -
D: -

CDR3: CASRGGNTGELFF
DNA: TGTGCCAGCCGGGGGGGGAACACCGGGGAGCTGTTTTTT
J: TRBJ2-2
V: TRBV5-4
size: -
D: TRBD2

CDR3: CASSGHYNSPLHF
DNA: TGTGCCAGCAGCGGTCATTATAATTCACCCCTCCACTTT
J: TRBJ1-6
V: TRBV6-5
size: -
D: -

CDR3: CASSMGANQPQHF
DNA: TGTGCCAGCAGTATGGGGGCTAATCAGCCCCAGCATTTT
J: TRBJ1-5
V: TRBV2
size: -
D: -

CDR3: CASSQELQETQYF
DNA: TGTGCCAGCAGCCAAGAACTACAAGAGACCCAGTACTTC
J: TRBJ2-5
V: TRBV3-1/TRBV3-2
size: -
D: -

CDR3: CASSPSEGYGYTF
DNA: TGTGCCAGCAGCCCCTCGGAGGGCTATGGCTACACCTTC
J: TRBJ1-2
V: TRBV9
size: -
D: -

CDR3: CASSPYSGDTEAFF
DNA: TGCGCCAGCAGCCCGTACTCGGGTGACACTGAAGCTTTCTTT
J: TRBJ1-1
V: TRBV5-1
size: -
D: -

CDR3: CASRPGTVYGYTF
DNA: TGTGCCAGCAGACCCGGGACAGTCTATGGCTACACCTTC
J: TRBJ1-2
V: TRBV28
size: -
D: TRBD1

CDR3: CASSDGSSYEQYF
DNA: TGTGCCAGCAGTGACGGGAGCTCCTACGAGCAGTACTTC
J: TRBJ2-7
V: TRBV2
size: few
D: -

CDR3: CASSEWGQGAVIREGYTF
DNA: TGTGCCAGCAGTGAATGGGGTCAGGGGGCGGTCATTCGGGAAGGCTACACCTTC
J: TRBJ1-2
V: TRBV2
size: -
D: TRBD1

CDR3: CASSLGQISTDTQYF
DNA: TGCGCCAGCAGCTTGGGACAGATTAGCACAGATACGCAGTATTTT
J: TRBJ2-3
V: TRBV5-1
size: -
D: -

CDR3: CASSARQATNEKLFF
DNA: TGTGCCAGCTCAGCTCGACAGGCAACTAATGAAAAACTGTTTTTT
J: TRBJ1-4
V: TRBV18
size: -
D: -

CDR3: CASSTTRWRPQHF
DNA: TGTGCCAGCAGTACTACCCGATGGAGGCCCCAGCATTTT
J: TRBJ1-5
V: TRBV28
size: -
D: -

CDR3: CASSPLDWWNTGELFF
DNA: TGTGCCAGCAGCCCCTTGGACTGGTGGAACACCGGGGAGCTGTTTTTT
J: TRBJ2-2
V: TRBV7-2
size: -
D: -

CDR3: CASSQDPQGANIYGYTF
DNA: TGCGCCAGCAGCCAAGATCCTCAGGGGGCGAATATCTATGGCTACACCTTC
J: TRBJ1-2
V: TRBV4-3
size: -
D: TRBD1

CDR3: CASSSPSAHISGNTIYF
DNA: TGTGCCAGCAGCTCCCCCAGTGCTCACATCTCTGGAAACACCATATATTTT
J: TRBJ1-3
V: TRBV7-2
size: -
D: -

CDR3: CASSFSGGADYGYTF
DNA: TGTGCCAGCAGCTTTTCAGGGGGCGCTGACTATGGCTACACCTTC
J: TRBJ1-2
V: TRBV7-2
size: -
D: TRBD1

CDR3: CASSLAQGVAGELFF
DNA: TGTGCCAGCAGCTTGGCCCAGGGGGTGGCCGGGGAGCTGTTTTTT
J: TRBJ2-2
V: TRBV5-5
size: -
D: TRBD1

CDR3: CAWGRRFQETQYF
DNA: TGTGCCTGGGGGCGGCGATTTCAAGAGACCCAGTACTTC
J: TRBJ2-5
V: TRBV30
size: -
D: -

CDR3: CASSVVGGGAGELFF
DNA: TGTGCCAGCAGCGTAGTTGGCGGGGGGGCCGGGGAGCTGTTTTTT
J: TRBJ2-2
V: TRBV9
size: -
D: TRBD2

CDR3: CASSLQGFSAFF
DNA: TGTGCCAGCAGTTTACAGGGTTTTAGTGCTTTCTTT
J: TRBJ1-1
V: TRBV28
size: -
D: -

CDR3: CASSHSTRVPNTGELFF
DNA: TGCGCCAGCAGCCATTCAACTCGGGTACCGAACACCGGGGAGCTGTTTTTT
J: TRBJ2-2
V: TRBV4-1
size: -
D: -

CDR3: CASSVLAGYNEQFF
DNA: TGTGCCAGCAGTGTACTAGCGGGCTACAATGAGCAGTTCTTC
J: TRBJ2-1
V: TRBV6-4
size: -
D: TRBD2

CDR3: CASSFAGGTYEQYF
DNA: TGCGCCAGCAGCTTTGCAGGAGGAACCTACGAGCAGTACTTC
J: TRBJ2-7
V: TRBV5-1
size: -
D: -

CDR3: CASSLNRDRGQPQHF
DNA: TGTGCCAGCAGTCTAAACCGGGACAGAGGGCAGCCCCAGCATTTT
J: TRBJ1-5
V: TRBV6-5
size: -
D: TRBD1

CDR3: CASSSSGDGRSPLHF
DNA: TGTGCCAGCAGCTCTTCAGGGGATGGAAGGTCACCCCTCCACTTT
J: TRBJ1-6
V: TRBV11-3
size: -
D: -

CDR3: CASSLAGQTNTEAFF
DNA: TGCGCCAGCAGCTTGGCCGGACAGACGAACACTGAAGCTTTCTTT
J: TRBJ1-1
V: TRBV5-1
size: -
D: -

CDR3: CASSTWPQGGNTEAFF
DNA: TGTGCCAGTAGCACCTGGCCTCAGGGTGGGAACACTGAAGCTTTCTTT
J: TRBJ1-1
V: TRBV19
size: -
D: -

CDR3: CASSSLGGGETQYF
DNA: TGTGCCAGCAGTTCCCTGGGGGGGGGAGAGACCCAGTACTTC
J: TRBJ2-5
V: TRBV6-5
size: -
D: TRBD2

CDR3: CASTRTGSGVSPLHF
DNA: TGTGCCAGCACACGGACAGGGTCGGGGGTTTCACCCCTCCACTTT
J: TRBJ1-6
V: TRBV9
size: few
D: TRBD1

CDR3: CSASGVQGSPSYGYTF
DNA: TGCAGTGCTAGTGGGGTTCAGGGGAGCCCCTCCTATGGCTACACCTTC
J: TRBJ1-2
V: TRBV20-1
size: -
D: -

CDR3: CASSVGNSAEEAFF
DNA: TGTGCCAGCAGCGTAGGGAACTCGGCGGAGGAAGCTTTCTTT
J: TRBJ1-1
V: TRBV9
size: -
D: -

CDR3: CASSLKWYRDRDSYGYTF
DNA: TGTGCCAGCAGCCTCAAGTGGTACCGGGACAGGGATAGCTATGGCTACACCTTC
J: TRBJ1-2
V: TRBV7-8
size: -
D: TRBD1

CDR3: CASSHSGGTTEAFF
DNA: TGCGCCAGCAGCCACTCAGGGGGTACCACTGAAGCTTTCTTT
J: TRBJ1-1
V: TRBV4-1
size: -
D: TRBD1

CDR3: CASSWGDGLNTEAFF
DNA: TGCGCCAGCAGCTGGGGGGACGGCTTGAACACTGAAGCTTTCTTT
J: TRBJ1-1
V: TRBV5-1
size: -
D: -

CDR3: CASSARTGRSYNEQFF
DNA: TGTGCCAGCAGCGCTCGGACAGGGCGCTCCTACAATGAGCAGTTCTTC
J: TRBJ2-1
V: TRBV6-4
size: -
D: TRBD1

CDR3: CASSVDWGVGQPQHF
DNA: TGTGCCAGCAGCGTAGATTGGGGGGTCGGTCAGCCCCAGCATTTT
J: TRBJ1-5
V: TRBV9
size: -
D: -

CDR3: CSVDRMTSGGKETQYF
DNA: TGCAGCGTCGACCGCATGACTAGCGGGGGGAAAGAGACCCAGTACTTC
J: TRBJ2-5
V: TRBV29-1
size: -
D: TRBD2

CDR3: CASSYSAGGSEQYF
DNA: TGTGCCAGCAGTTACTCAGCAGGGGGCAGTGAGCAGTACTTC
J: TRBJ2-7
V: TRBV6-5
size: -
D: TRBD1

CDR3: CASSSPPVEQYF
DNA: TGCGCCAGCAGCTCCCCCCCCGTGGAGCAGTACTTC
J: TRBJ2-7
V: TRBV5-1
size: -
D: -

CDR3: CAWSELGLPSYEQYF
DNA: TGTGCCTGGAGTGAGTTAGGACTACCCTCCTACGAGCAGTACTTC
J: TRBJ2-7
V: TRBV30
size: -
D: -

CDR3: CASSRGQGARYGYTF
DNA: TGTGCCAGCAGCCGAGGACAGGGGGCGCGGTATGGCTACACCTTC
J: TRBJ1-2
V: TRBV14
size: once
D: TRBD1

CDR3: CASSLISGVGNEQFF
DNA: TGTGCCAGCAGCTTAATTAGCGGGGTCGGCAATGAGCAGTTCTTC
J: TRBJ2-1
V: TRBV7-3
size: once
D: TRBD2

CDR3: CSVEDLVNPQKVYNEQFF
DNA: TGCAGCGTTGAAGATTTGGTGAACCCACAAAAAGTTTACAATGAGCAGTTCTTC
J: TRBJ2-1
V: TRBV29-1
size: -
D: -

CDR3: CAIREIWRGAGDTEAFF
DNA: TGTGCCATCAGAGAGATCTGGCGGGGGGCCGGGGACACTGAAGCTTTCTTT
J: TRBJ1-1
V: TRBV10-3
size: -
D: -

CDR3: CATESGTSGPSTDTQYF
DNA: TGTGCCACCGAATCCGGGACTAGCGGGCCAAGCACAGATACGCAGTATTTT
J: TRBJ2-3
V: TRBV2
size: -
D: TRBD2

CDR3: CASSPQERNTEAFF
DNA: TGTGCCAGCTCACCACAGGAGCGGAACACTGAAGCTTTCTTT
J: TRBJ1-1
V: TRBV18
size: -
D: -

CDR3: CASSPRDRGRWGYTF
DNA: TGTGCCAGCTCTCCGCGGGACAGGGGGCGTTGGGGCTACACCTTC
J: TRBJ1-2
V: TRBV18
size: -
D: TRBD1